Shown below are 6 T cell receptor beta chains from a single sample sequenced in a study of liver allograft versus peripheral blood T cells. Study-level background: Peripheral blood of the recipients supplied T cell receptor repertoires that were compared with those in transplanted livers.

TCRdb itself ran the reads through MiXCR, one entry per CDR3 protein. The sample lists some 730 distinct CDR3 sequences, 15% to 20% occurring once. The receptors were gathered from a human patient who had a liver transplant. Some T cells may be the graft donor's.

This clonotype is labeled large. The V call is TRBV29-1, the J call TRBJ2-1; D is undetermined. With 4 bases removed from V and 0 bases from J, the gap between germline ends came to 10 bases. This CDR3 region has 14 residues. Germline CDR1 reads SQVTM; CDR2 reads ANQGSEA. The CDR3 coding sequence is TGCAGCGTTGCCGGGTCAAGCTCCTACAATGAGCAGTTCTTC. Its translation: CSVAGSSSYNEQFF.

By sample fraction, this clonotype is medium-sized. A clone one base away is much larger, so this may be a read error. V is TRBV20-1 and J is TRBJ2-7; 14 bases are a match to TRBD2. The germline V gene encodes CDR1 DFQATT and CDR2 SNEGSKA (reference sequence). This CDR3 is 14 amino acids long. V gave up 6 bases and J gave up 7 bases; unmatched junction bases: 8. CDR3 loop: CSARGTSGSGEQYF. CDR3 bases: TGCAGTGCCAGGGGGACTAGCGGGAGTGGTGAGCAGTACTTC.

This clonotype is labeled as medium-sized (0.01 to 0.1%). This chain joins TRBV6-6 and TRBJ2-3, with D perhaps matching TRBD2 (6 bases). This CDR3 has 14 amino acids. Trimming took off 9 bases at V and 4 bases at J, with 17 bases between the two ends. The germline gives CDR1 MNHNY, CDR2 SVGAGI (reference sequence). DNA for the CDR3: TGTGCCAGTGGAGGGCATCCGGATGCAGATACGCAGTATTTT. It specifies CASGGHPDADTQYF.

As regards this clonotype: A much larger clone differs from this one at a single base, so this may be a read error. The chain joins TRBV6-2 or TRBV6-3 to TRBJ1-5; D remains unclear. Germline V gene lookup returns CDR1 MNHEY and CDR2 SVGEGT. This CDR3 comprises 15 residues. The CDR3 here is CASSYSTEGNQPRHF. DNA of the CDR3: TGTGCCAGCAGTTACTCGACTGAGGGCAATCAGCCCCGGCATTTT.

Judged by abundance, this clonotype is medium-sized (0.01 to 0.1%). The chain combines TRBV14 with TRBJ2-1; D is possibly TRBD2 (5 bases). The CDR3 covers 15 residues. The ends were cut back, 0 bases at V and 4 bases at J, with 10 bases in the middle. Germline V gives CDR1 SGHDN, CDR2 FVKESK. The CDR3 nucleotides read TGTGCCAGCAGCCAAGATTCAGGAGGTTACAATGAGCAGTTCTTC. Amino acids: CASSQDSGGYNEQFF.

This clonotype is medium-sized by share. The CDR3: CASSLGRSNQPQHF. The CDR3, as DNA: TGTGCCAGCAGTTTAGGCAGAAGCAATCAGCCCCAGCATTTT. This chain uses TRBV12-3 or TRBV12-4 with TRBJ1-5; D gene uncertain. Trimming removed 1 base from V and 1 base from J, with 5 bases in between. This CDR3 contains 14 residues.